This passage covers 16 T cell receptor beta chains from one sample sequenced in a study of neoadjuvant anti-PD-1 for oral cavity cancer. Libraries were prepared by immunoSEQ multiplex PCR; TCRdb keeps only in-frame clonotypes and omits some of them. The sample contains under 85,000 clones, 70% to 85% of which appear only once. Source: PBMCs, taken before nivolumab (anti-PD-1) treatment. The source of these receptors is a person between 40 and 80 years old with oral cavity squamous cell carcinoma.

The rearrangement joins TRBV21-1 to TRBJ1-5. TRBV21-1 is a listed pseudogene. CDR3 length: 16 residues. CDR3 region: CASTPGGGRPDQPQHF. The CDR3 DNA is TGTGCCAGCACCCCCGGGGGAGGTCGGCCGGATCAGCCCCAGCATTTT.

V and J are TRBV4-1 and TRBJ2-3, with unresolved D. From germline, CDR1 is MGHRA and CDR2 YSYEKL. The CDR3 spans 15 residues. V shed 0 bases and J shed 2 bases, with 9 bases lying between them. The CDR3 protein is CASSQDNRPTDTQYF. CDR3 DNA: TGCGCCAGCAGCCAAGATAACAGACCCACAGATACGCAGTATTTT.

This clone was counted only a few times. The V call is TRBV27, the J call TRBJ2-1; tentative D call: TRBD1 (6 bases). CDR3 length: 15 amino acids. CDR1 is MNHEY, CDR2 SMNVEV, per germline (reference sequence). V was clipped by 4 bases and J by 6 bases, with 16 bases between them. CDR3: CASSSNGEGVNEQFF. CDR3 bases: TGTGCCAGCAGTTCCAACGGAGAGGGGGTCAATGAGCAGTTCTTC.

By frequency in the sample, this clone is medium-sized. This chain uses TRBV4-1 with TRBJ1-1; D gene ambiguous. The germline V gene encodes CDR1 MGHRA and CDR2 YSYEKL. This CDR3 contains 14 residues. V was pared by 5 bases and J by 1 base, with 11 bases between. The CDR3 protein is CASSGRTENTEAFF. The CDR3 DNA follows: TGCGCCAGCAGCGGACGGACGGAGAACACTGAAGCTTTCTTT.

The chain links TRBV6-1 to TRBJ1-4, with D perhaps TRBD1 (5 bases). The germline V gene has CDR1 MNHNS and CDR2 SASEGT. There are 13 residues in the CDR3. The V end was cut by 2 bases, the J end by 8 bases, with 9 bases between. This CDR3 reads CASSELWDEKLFF. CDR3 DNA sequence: TGTGCCAGCAGTGAATTATGGGACGAAAAACTGTTTTTT.

The CDR3 coding sequence is TGCAGCGTTGAAAAAGTGGGTAGCGGGAGTGGGACCGGGGAGCTGTTTTTT. It codes for CSVEKVGSGSGTGELFF. This chain uses TRBV29-1 with TRBJ2-2; 9 bases are a match to TRBD2. J lost 5 bases, V lost 2 bases, and 12 bases had no gene match. CDR1 and CDR2 (germline): SQVTM, ANQGSEA. This CDR3 is built from 17 residues.

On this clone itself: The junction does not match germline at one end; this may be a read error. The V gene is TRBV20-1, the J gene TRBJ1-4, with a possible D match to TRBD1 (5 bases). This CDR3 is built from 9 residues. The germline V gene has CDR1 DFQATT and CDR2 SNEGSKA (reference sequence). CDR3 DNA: TGCAGTGCTTCCCCGGGACGAGCTTTT. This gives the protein CSASPGRAF.

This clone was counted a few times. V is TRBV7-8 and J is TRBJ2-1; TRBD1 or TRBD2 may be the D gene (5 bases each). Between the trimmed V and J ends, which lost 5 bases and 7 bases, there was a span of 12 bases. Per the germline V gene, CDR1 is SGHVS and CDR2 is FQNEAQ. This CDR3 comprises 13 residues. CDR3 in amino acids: CASSRDEWNEQFF. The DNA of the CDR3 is TGTGCCAGCAGCAGGGACGAGTGGAATGAGCAGTTCTTC.

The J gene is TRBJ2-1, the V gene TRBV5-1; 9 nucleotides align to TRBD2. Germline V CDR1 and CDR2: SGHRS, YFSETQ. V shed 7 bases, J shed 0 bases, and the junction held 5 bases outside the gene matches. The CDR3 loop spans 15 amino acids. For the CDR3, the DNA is TGCGCCAGCCGGCCGGGACTAGCCTCCTACAATGAGCAGTTCTTC. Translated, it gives CASRPGLASYNEQFF.

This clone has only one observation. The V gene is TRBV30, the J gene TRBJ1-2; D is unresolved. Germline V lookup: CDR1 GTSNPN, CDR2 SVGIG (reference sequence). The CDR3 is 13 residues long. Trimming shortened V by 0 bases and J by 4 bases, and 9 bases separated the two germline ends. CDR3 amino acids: CAWSVPGPYGYTF. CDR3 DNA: TGTGCCTGGAGTGTACCGGGCCCCTATGGCTACACCTTC.

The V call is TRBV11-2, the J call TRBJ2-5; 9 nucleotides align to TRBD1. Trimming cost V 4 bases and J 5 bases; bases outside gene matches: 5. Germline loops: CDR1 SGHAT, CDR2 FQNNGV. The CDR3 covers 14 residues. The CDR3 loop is CASSSQGARETQYF. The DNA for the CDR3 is TGTGCCAGCAGCTCACAGGGGGCGCGGGAGACCCAGTACTTC.

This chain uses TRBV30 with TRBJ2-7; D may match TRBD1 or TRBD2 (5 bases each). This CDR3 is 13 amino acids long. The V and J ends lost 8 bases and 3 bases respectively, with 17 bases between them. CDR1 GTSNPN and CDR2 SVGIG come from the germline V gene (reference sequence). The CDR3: CAQGRGLDYEQYF. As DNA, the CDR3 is TGTGCCCAAGGACGGGGCCTAGACTACGAGCAGTACTTC.

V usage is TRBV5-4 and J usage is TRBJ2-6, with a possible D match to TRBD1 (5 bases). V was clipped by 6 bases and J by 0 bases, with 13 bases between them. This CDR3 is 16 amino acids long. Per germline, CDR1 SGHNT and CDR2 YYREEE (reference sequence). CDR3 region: CASTGQDSSGANVLTF. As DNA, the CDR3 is TGTGCCAGCACAGGGCAGGATTCCTCTGGGGCCAACGTCCTGACTTTC.

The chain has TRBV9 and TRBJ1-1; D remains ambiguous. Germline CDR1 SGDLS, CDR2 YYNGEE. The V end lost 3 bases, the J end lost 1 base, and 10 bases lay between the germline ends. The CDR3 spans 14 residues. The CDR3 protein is CASSDLRGNTEAFF. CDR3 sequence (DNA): TGTGCCAGCAGCGACCTTCGGGGGAACACTGAAGCTTTCTTT.

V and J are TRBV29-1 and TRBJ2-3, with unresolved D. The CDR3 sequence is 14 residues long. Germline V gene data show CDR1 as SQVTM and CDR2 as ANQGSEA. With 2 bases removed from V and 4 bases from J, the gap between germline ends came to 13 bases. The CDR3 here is CSVEPWTAPDTQYF. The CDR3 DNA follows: TGCAGCGTTGAACCCTGGACCGCCCCAGATACGCAGTATTTT.

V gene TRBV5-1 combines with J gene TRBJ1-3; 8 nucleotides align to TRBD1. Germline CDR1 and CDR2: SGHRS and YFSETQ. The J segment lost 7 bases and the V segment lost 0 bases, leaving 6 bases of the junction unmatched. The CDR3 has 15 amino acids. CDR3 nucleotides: TGCGCCAGCAGCTTGGCCGGGACAGGTCTTAACACCATATATTTT. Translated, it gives CASSLAGTGLNTIYF. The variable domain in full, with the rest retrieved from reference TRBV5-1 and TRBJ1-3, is KAGVTQTPRYLIKTRGQQVTLSCSPISGHRSVSWYQQTPGQGLQFLFEYFSETQRNKGNFPGRFSGRQFSNSRSEMNVSTLELGDSALYLCASSLAGTGLNTIYFGEGSWLTVV.